The T cell receptor (beta chain) under discussion was sequenced for a study of cytomegalovirus exposure and HLA in healthy donors. For the study at large: Some 180 million T cells yielded some 120 million unique TCR beta sequences in earlier analysis. General observations from the study: The study recorded 164 TCR beta chains that were cytomegalovirus-associated. Productive status was seen about 87% or about 30% of the time for most TCR beta V segments in an earlier analysis. TCR association rates varied by HLA locus in a later analysis, with DRB1 highest and HLA-C lowest.

Notes on this clone: What it recognizes is unknown.

PCR was performed using 60 Vbeta and 13 Jbeta primers. Generated by immunoSEQ multiplex PCR, the TCRdb table keeps only in-frame clones and is missing some. Of under 120,000 clones in the sample, around two thirds were seen once. Germline assignment: CDR1 SEHNR and CDR2 FQNEAQ (reference sequence). V lost 6 bases to trimming and J lost 6 bases, with 23 bases between them. The CDR3 length is 16 residues. Sequences were obtained from PBMCs. The TCR originated in a man aged 25 to 45 in good health and CMV-seropositive. The chain employs TRBV7-9 and TRBJ1-1, with D possibly matching TRBD1 (5 bases). Here the CDR3 reads CASRYNSGGALSEAFF. The CDR3 bases are TGTGCCAGCAGATATAACTCTGGTGGGGCACTTTCTGAAGCTTTCTTT.